This T cell receptor (beta chain) was sequenced in a study of blood T cells in healthy people across ages. The germline V gene encodes CDR1 SEHNR and CDR2 FQNEAQ (reference sequence). The CDR3 is made up of 12 amino acids. V was trimmed by 5 bases and J by 5 bases, leaving 4 bases between them. Next came a second PCR, run for about 7 to 12 cycles, which used a sample-barcoded 5' primer along with a J-beta primer mix. MiXCR, run by TCRdb on the 5' RACE reads, gives a single entry per CDR3 protein. The table includes over 600,000 distinct CDR3 sequences, under 25% detected once. This clonotype was observed many times.

The sample was blood. This TCR derives from a man between 65 and 85 years old in good health. The chain joins TRBV7-9 to TRBJ1-6; D ambiguous. This CDR3 reads CASSADNSPLHF. CDR3 nucleotides: TGTGCCAGCAGCGCGGATAATTCACCCCTCCACTTT.